The sequence of this T cell receptor (beta chain) was determined in a study of blood T cell repertoires in COVID-19. About the research overall: Both acute and convalescent COVID-19 samples were obtained from the United States, Italy and Spain.

The CDR3 consists of 13 residues. In germline, CDR1 is MNHEY, CDR2 SVGAGI. Trimming removed 7 bases from V and 8 bases from J, with 12 bases in between. Clinical history reported by participants formed the basis on which cohorts were assigned. Measured with immunoSEQ multiplex PCR; TCRdb has only the in-frame clones, and not every one. This sample has fewer than 350,000 clones, with 75% to 90% found just once. The V and J genes are TRBV6-5 and TRBJ1-6; D gene unclear. The sample was PBMCs or T cells enriched from blood (not recorded which). The clonotype comes from a woman aged 25-40 years who had been exposed to COVID-19. The CDR3: CASTMVRDSPLHF. CDR3 coding DNA: TGTGCCAGCACGATGGTCCGGGATTCACCCCTCCACTTT.